A single count supports the clone carrying this T cell receptor (beta chain). Its antigen remains unknown. The data derive from a study of T cells after yellow fever vaccination. Study context: SMART-Seq v4 Ultra Low Input prepared the low-cell-number fractions. Findings of the study overall: Subsequent booster samples again held most clones from primary vaccination (just under 98% CD4, about 86% CD8). A limited proportion of clonotypes was detected within both the CD4 and CD8 compartments.

5'RACE template switching generated TCR cDNA, adding a universal primer site and UMIs. Each CDR3 protein gets one entry after TCRdb re-called the 5' RACE reads with MiXCR. The sample lists about 170,000 distinct CDR3 sequences, approximately 10% occurring once. Sequencing was performed on CD8+ T cells sorted from PBMCs, taken 15 days after the yellow fever booster vaccination. The clonotype was recovered from a man between 18 and 29 years old who received the YFV17D yellow fever vaccine.

CDR3 in amino acids: CASSPARGRDNEKLFF. The CDR3, as DNA: TGCGCCAGCAGCCCGGCCAGGGGGCGGGATAATGAAAAACTGTTTTTT. The V call is TRBV4-3, the J call TRBJ1-4; 8 nucleotides align to TRBD1. This CDR3 is built from 16 residues. Unmatched junction bases numbered 8, after V lost 4 bases and J lost 4 bases. Per germline, CDR1 LGHNA and CDR2 YSLEER.